The rows below give T cell receptor beta chains drawn from one sample of a study of T cell changes during pregnancy in multiple sclerosis. Generated by immunoSEQ multiplex PCR, the TCRdb table keeps only in-frame clones and is missing some. The table has fewer than 40,000 clones, 80% to 95% seen once. This specimen consisted of CD4+ T cells from peripheral blood mononuclear cells, obtained after pregnancy. The receptors were gathered from a female donor in good health, enrolled as a control in a pregnancy study. Each CDR3 is given with its conserved first and last residue. D genes are given only for firm matches. Part of the rows lack a size; the others show once, few, many or a class for expanded clones.

J gene | V gene | D gene | clone size | CDR3 protein | CDR3 DNA
TRBJ1-2 | TRBV28 | TRBD1 | . | CASSLGTGTGYTF | TGTGCCAGCAGCCTCGGGACAGGGACTGGCTACACCTTC
TRBJ2-7 | TRBV11-2 | TRBD1 | . | CASSLHPTGVRLGEQYF | TGTGCCAGCAGCCTCCATCCCACAGGGGTTCGTCTTGGCGAGCAGTACTTC
TRBJ2-7 | TRBV19 | TRBD1 | . | CAPLGQGSYEQYF | TGTGCCCCCCTGGGACAGGGTTCCTACGAGCAGTACTTC
TRBJ2-1 | TRBV5-1 | TRBD2 | . | CASSRSSGTDEQFF | TGCGCCAGCAGTCGGTCTAGCGGGACGGATGAGCAGTTCTTC
TRBJ2-5 | TRBV9 | . | . | CASSVAGGYQETQYF | TGTGCCAGCAGCGTAGCGGGCGGGTACCAAGAGACCCAGTACTTC
TRBJ2-5 | TRBV15 | . | . | CATSRGRGYQETQYF | TGTGCCACCAGCAGAGGTCGAGGGTACCAAGAGACCCAGTACTTC
TRBJ2-3 | TRBV29-1 | TRBD2 | . | CSADAGGITDTQYF | TGCAGCGCGGATGCGGGGGGGATAACAGATACGCAGTATTTT
TRBJ1-1 | TRBV25-1 | . | . | CASSESVNTEAFF | TGTGCCAGCAGTGAATCGGTGAACACTGAAGCTTTCTTT
TRBJ1-3 | TRBV7-9 | . | . | CASSHLSQGGNTIYF | TGTGCCAGCAGCCATCTATCACAGGGAGGAAACACCATATATTTT
TRBJ2-7 | TRBV4-3 | TRBD1 | . | CASSQWTGASEQYF | TGCGCCAGCAGCCAGTGGACAGGGGCCTCCGAGCAGTACTTC
TRBJ2-2 | TRBV7-2 | TRBD2 | . | CASSSTRTSGGTGELFF | TGTGCCAGCAGCTCGACTAGGACTAGCGGGGGCACCGGGGAGCTGTTTTTT
TRBJ2-7 | TRBV18 | . | . | CASSPPGRETYEQYF | TGTGCCAGCTCACCCCCGGGACGGGAGACCTACGAGCAGTACTTC
TRBJ2-7 | TRBV21-1 | . | . | CASSKVCRYLSSYEQYF | TGTGCCAGCAGCAAAGTATGTCGCTATCTGAGCTCCTACGAGCAGTACTTC
TRBJ2-3 | TRBV13 | TRBD2 | . | CASSFSGSTDTQYF | TGTGCCAGCAGCTTTAGCGGGAGCACAGATACGCAGTATTTT
TRBJ1-4 | TRBV5-1 | TRBD1 | . | CASSLGDSMREKLFF | TGCGCCAGCAGCTTGGGGGACAGCATGCGTGAAAAACTGTTTTTT
TRBJ2-1 | TRBV9 | TRBD2 | . | CASSALGGGSSYNEQFF | TGTGCCAGCAGCGCGTTAGGCGGGGGAAGCTCCTACAATGAGCAGTTCTTC
TRBJ2-3 | TRBV6-1 | . | . | CASSEGAGSTDTQYF | TGTGCCAGCAGTGAAGGGGCAGGAAGCACAGATACGCAGTATTTT
TRBJ1-2 | TRBV6-5 | . | . | CASSGDRAANYGYTF | TGTGCCAGCAGTGGAGACAGAGCCGCTAACTATGGCTACACCTTC
TRBJ2-1 | TRBV30 | . | . | CAWTGLRPSSYNEQFF | TGTGCCTGGACCGGTTTAAGGCCTAGCTCCTACAATGAGCAGTTCTTC
TRBJ1-1 | TRBV4-1 | . | . | CASSQDPPWLGTEAFF | TGCGCCAGCAGCCAAGATCCTCCCTGGCTAGGCACTGAAGCTTTCTTT
TRBJ1-2 | TRBV30 | . | . | CAWRSPGRDYGYTF | TGTGCCTGGAGGTCTCCTGGGAGAGACTATGGCTACACCTTC
TRBJ1-5 | TRBV29-1 | . | . | CSVQSGGDNQPQHF | TGCAGCGTCCAAAGCGGGGGGGACAATCAGCCCCAGCATTTT
TRBJ2-7 | TRBV9 | TRBD1 | . | CASSVDPGQGIYEQYF | TGTGCCAGCAGCGTTGACCCGGGACAGGGAATCTACGAGCAGTACTTC
TRBJ2-7 | TRBV19 | TRBD1 | . | CASEGTGTYEQYF | TGTGCCAGCGAAGGGACAGGGACATACGAGCAGTACTTC
TRBJ1-5 | TRBV27 | . | . | CASTPRAFGDQPQHF | TGTGCCAGCACCCCCCGGGCCTTCGGGGATCAGCCCCAGCATTTT
TRBJ1-2 | TRBV11-3 | TRBD1 | . | CASSRGEQGGNYGYTF | TGTGCCAGCAGTCGGGGGGAACAGGGGGGCAACTATGGCTACACCTTC
TRBJ1-2 | TRBV7-2 | TRBD1 | . | CASSFYGTDYGYTF | TGTGCCAGCAGCTTTTACGGGACAGACTATGGCTACACCTTC
TRBJ2-3 | TRBV30 | TRBD2 | . | CARGIAGANTDTQYF | TGTGCCCGGGGGATAGCGGGGGCCAACACAGATACGCAGTATTTT
TRBJ2-1 | TRBV30 | TRBD2 | . | CAWSNLAGGSYNEQFF | TGTGCCTGGAGTAATCTAGCGGGAGGATCCTACAATGAGCAGTTCTTC
TRBJ1-5 | TRBV19 | . | . | CASSRGVLYHF | TGTGCCAGTAGCAGGGGAGTACTATACCATTTT
TRBJ1-1 | TRBV14 | . | . | CASSLAMLGSTEAFF | TGTGCCAGCAGTCTAGCGATGTTGGGGAGCACTGAAGCTTTCTTT
TRBJ2-6 | TRBV7-2 | TRBD2 | . | CASSRGGAGANVLTF | TGTGCCAGCAGCCGGGGGGGGGCTGGGGCCAACGTCCTGACTTTC
TRBJ1-2 | TRBV9 | . | few | CASSVGPVSYGYTF | TGTGCCAGCAGCGTAGGTCCTGTCTCTTATGGCTACACCTTC
TRBJ1-1 | TRBV30 | . | . | CAWSGHSLNTEAFF | TGTGCCTGGAGTGGGCACAGTCTGAACACTGAAGCTTTCTTT
TRBJ2-1 | TRBV7-2 | TRBD2 | . | CASSLRWSGGAGYEQFF | TGTGCCAGCAGCCTCCGGTGGAGCGGGGGGGCCGGTTATGAGCAGTTCTTC
TRBJ1-6 | TRBV25-1 | TRBD1 | few | CASSAQEDRVSPLHF | TGTGCCAGCAGTGCCCAGGAGGACAGGGTCTCACCCCTCCACTTT
TRBJ1-5 | TRBV5-6 | . | . | CASSSGTGSRGNQPQHF | TGTGCCAGCAGCTCCGGAACCGGGAGCCGAGGCAATCAGCCCCAGCATTTT
TRBJ1-5 | TRBV27 | . | . | CASSLSFLYSNQPQHF | TGTGCCAGCAGTTTATCGTTCCTCTATAGCAATCAGCCCCAGCATTTT
TRBJ1-3 | TRBV28 | . | . | CASRTNRVGNTIYF | TGTGCCAGCAGAACGAACAGGGTTGGAAACACCATATATTTT
TRBJ1-2 | TRBV30 | . | . | CAWPRGTGYTF | TGTGCCTGGCCCAGGGGAACTGGCTACACCTTC
TRBJ2-2 | TRBV6-5 | TRBD2 | once | CASSYSSGGASGELFF | TGTGCCAGCAGTTACTCGAGCGGGGGGGCCTCCGGGGAGCTGTTTTTT
TRBJ2-1 | TRBV5-4 | TRBD2 | . | CASSGGGYGSYNEQFF | TGTGCCAGCAGCGGGGGAGGGTATGGCTCCTACAATGAGCAGTTCTTC